These T cell receptor beta chains were read from a single sample in a study of shared clonotypes between healthy human individuals. Data came from immunoSEQ multiplex PCR; TCRdb stores just in-frame clones and leaves some out. The repertoire consists of approximately 1.5 million clones, with under 99% occurring once and the leading ten covering roughly 0.42%. The sequenced material came from naive CD4+ T cells sorted from blood. These receptors were collected from a man between 25 and 39 years old in good health. The CDR3 runs from the conserved cysteine through the conserved F or W. The order of the fields is clone size, V gene, J gene, D gene, CDR3 DNA, CDR3 protein. A D gene is named only where the DNA matches it firmly. Clone size, where shown, is once, few, many, or a class for clones that have expanded.

.,TRBV9,TRBJ1-1,.,TGTGCCAGCAGCGAAACGACGGGGACTGAAGCTTTCTTT,CASSETTGTEAFF
.,TRBV7-6,TRBJ1-2,.,TGTGCCAGCAGCCCCGACTCAAGTCCACGGGGCTACACCTTC,CASSPDSSPRGYTF
.,TRBV29-1,TRBJ1-2,TRBD1,TGCAGCGTCTACAGGGGATATGCAGATGGCTACACCTTC,CSVYRGYADGYTF
.,TRBV20-1,TRBJ2-5,.,TGCAGTGCTAGTCCCCGTGAGACCCAGTACTTC,CSASPRETQYF
.,TRBV25-1,TRBJ2-7,TRBD2,TGTGCCAGCAGCCCGGGGGGGGGCGAGCAGTACTTC,CASSPGGGEQYF
.,TRBV10-3,TRBJ1-3,.,TGTGCCACGATGAGCACGCTCTCCTCTGGAAACACCATATATTTT,CATMSTLSSGNTIYF
once,TRBV9,TRBJ1-5,.,TGTGCCAGCAGCGTAGGGGGGGCGAGAGATCAGCCCCAGCATTTT,CASSVGGARDQPQHF
.,TRBV28,TRBJ2-7,.,TGTGCCAGCAGCCCAGGACAATTCCTCTCCTACGAGCAGTACTTC,CASSPGQFLSYEQYF
.,TRBV19,TRBJ1-5,.,TGTGCCAGTAGTAACCCATCACAGTTTCGGGGTGATCAGCCCCAGCATTTT,CASSNPSQFRGDQPQHF
.,TRBV11-1,TRBJ1-5,.,TGTGCCAGCAACCAAGGGGATCAGCCCCAGCATTTT,CASNQGDQPQHF
.,TRBV10-3,TRBJ2-7,TRBD2,TGTGCCATCAGCGGGACTAGGTCCTACGAGCAGTACTTC,CAISGTRSYEQYF
.,TRBV7-9,TRBJ2-7,TRBD2,TGTGCCAGCAGCTTTTCGGGAGGCCCTTTACTATCATTCTACGAGCAGTACTTC,CASSFSGGPLLSFYEQYF
.,TRBV2,TRBJ2-3,.,TGTGCCAGCAGCCCCAGGGAGCCAGATACGCAGTATTTT,CASSPREPDTQYF
.,TRBV28,TRBJ1-2,.,TGTGCCAGCAGTTTATCGACGGATGGCTACACCTTC,CASSLSTDGYTF
.,TRBV27,TRBJ2-5,.,TGTGCCAGCAGTATGGGGCCCGGGTCGGGCGAGACCCAGTACTTC,CASSMGPGSGETQYF
.,TRBV9,TRBJ2-1,.,TGTGCCAGCAGCGTAGCGGGAAGCTCTGGGAATGAGCAGTTCTTC,CASSVAGSSGNEQFF
.,TRBV4-3,TRBJ1-5,TRBD1,TGCGCCAGCAGCTCAGGACAGGGGGCAGAGCCCCAGCATTTT,CASSSGQGAEPQHF
.,TRBV18,TRBJ1-1,TRBD1,TGTGCCAGCTCACCACCTCGGACAGGGGCCCGAGAAGCTTTCTTT,CASSPPRTGAREAFF
.,TRBV6-5,TRBJ2-5,TRBD1,TGTGCCAGCAGCAAAACAGGGGGCTGGGTAGAGACCCAGTACTTC,CASSKTGGWVETQYF
.,TRBV19,TRBJ2-3,.,TGTGCCAGTAGGACAGCGGGCAGCACAGATACGCAGTATTTT,CASRTAGSTDTQYF
.,TRBV18,TRBJ2-5,.,TGTGCCAGCTCACCAACTGACCAAGAGACCCAGTACTTC,CASSPTDQETQYF
.,TRBV7-2,TRBJ2-4,.,TGTGCCAGCAGCTTAGGAGTCGGGGTAGCAGTAGCCAAAAACATTCAGTACTTC,CASSLGVGVAVAKNIQYF
.,TRBV18,TRBJ2-1,TRBD1,TGTGCCAGCTCACCACCGGGACAGGGGTACAATGAGCAGTTCTTC,CASSPPGQGYNEQFF
.,TRBV20-1,TRBJ1-2,.,TGCAGTGCTAGAGTCGGCGGCTACACCTTC,CSARVGGYTF
.,TRBV2,TRBJ2-7,.,TGTGCCAGCAGGGGGGGGCTTATCGAGTACGAGCAGTACTTC,CASRGGLIEYEQYF
.,TRBV6-1,TRBJ2-7,.,TGTGCCAGCAGTAGGGGGTACTCCTACGAGCAGTACTTC,CASSRGYSYEQYF
.,TRBV5-1,TRBJ2-3,.,TGCGCCAGCAGCCTCGGGAGTATTAGCGCAGATACGCAGTATTTT,CASSLGSISADTQYF
.,TRBV10-2,TRBJ2-7,.,TGCGCCAGCAGTAGCCTAGCGAACTACGAGCAGTACTTC,CASSSLANYEQYF
.,TRBV14,TRBJ2-5,TRBD2,TGTGCCAGCAGCCAAGACATCAGCGGGACTTCACGAAGGCAGAGGGGGACCCAGTACTTC,CASSQDISGTSRRQRGTQYF
.,TRBV5-5,TRBJ1-2,.,TGTGCCAGCAGCCAAGAATTTAACTATGGCTACACCTTC,CASSQEFNYGYTF
.,TRBV11-3,TRBJ1-2,TRBD1,TGTGCCAGCAGCCGCACAGGGGGCTTGGGCTACACCTTC,CASSRTGGLGYTF
.,TRBV28,TRBJ1-5,.,TGTGCCAGCAGTTGGGAATTAGCCGGGCAGCCCCAGCATTTT,CASSWELAGQPQHF
.,TRBV5-6,TRBJ2-3,TRBD2,TGTGCCAGCAGCTTGGCGCTAGCGGGAGGGCCGGATACGCAGTATTTT,CASSLALAGGPDTQYF
.,TRBV28,TRBJ2-1,TRBD2,TGTGCCAGCAGTTTTGGGACTAGCGGGAGACATGAGCAGTTCTTC,CASSFGTSGRHEQFF
.,TRBV5-6,TRBJ1-1,TRBD1,TGTGCCAGCAGCTTAGACAGGGGGCGCAGGAGCACTGAAGCTTTCTTT,CASSLDRGRRSTEAFF
once,TRBV7-9,TRBJ2-1,.,TGTGCCAGCAGCTTTAGAGGGGGGCCGGGACTAAAATCCCTTGAGCAGTTCTTC,CASSFRGGPGLKSLEQFF
.,TRBV18,TRBJ2-5,.,TGTGCCAGCTCACCACGCGTTCCAGAGACCCAGTACTTC,CASSPRVPETQYF
.,TRBV2,TRBJ2-1,TRBD1,TGTGCCAGCAGGGGACAGGGGTCTCCTCAGGGGCAGTTCTTC,CASRGQGSPQGQFF
.,TRBV28,TRBJ2-7,.,TGTGCCAGCAGTTTCGTAGCAGGGTTAAACGAGCAGTACTTC,CASSFVAGLNEQYF
once,TRBV6-5,TRBJ1-4,.,TGTGCCAGCACCGCTCTGACAGCAACTAATGAAAAACTGTTTTTT,CASTALTATNEKLFF
.,TRBV19,TRBJ2-3,TRBD1,TGTGCCAGTAGTGGGGGACAGCGAGGCACAGATACGCAGTATTTT,CASSGGQRGTDTQYF
.,TRBV5-1,TRBJ2-3,.,TGCGCCAGCAGCTTGGAACCGGGACTTTTCACAGATACGCAGTATTTT,CASSLEPGLFTDTQYF
.,TRBV19,TRBJ2-1,.,TGTGCCAGTAGTTCCCTCCCGAGGGAGCGGTGGGACAATGAGCAGTTCTTC,CASSSLPRERWDNEQFF
.,TRBV5-1,TRBJ2-7,.,TGCGCCAGCAGCTACGGGACACAATACTACGAGCAGTACTTC,CASSYGTQYYEQYF
.,TRBV6-5,TRBJ2-3,TRBD2,TGTGCCAGCAGACTAGCGGGGACCGCAGATACGCAGTATTTT,CASRLAGTADTQYF
.,TRBV28,TRBJ2-7,.,TGTGCCAGCACCCCCTATAGGGGGGCTCCCTCCTACGAGCAGTACTTC,CASTPYRGAPSYEQYF
.,TRBV4-1,TRBJ2-2,TRBD2,TGCGCCAGCAGCCAGGTTCTAGCGGGAGACACCGGGGAGCTGTTTTTT,CASSQVLAGDTGELFF
.,TRBV18,TRBJ1-3,.,TGTGCCAGCTCTCCTATCGGGGGATCGAGGTCTGGAAACACCATATATTTT,CASSPIGGSRSGNTIYF
once,TRBV5-1,TRBJ2-7,.,TGCGCCAGCAGCTTGGCCGATGGAAGGGGAAAACTCTACGAGCAGTACTTC,CASSLADGRGKLYEQYF
.,TRBV10-2,TRBJ2-2,.,TGCGCCAGCAGTGAGGCAGGAGGTACCGGGGAGCTGTTTTTT,CASSEAGGTGELFF
.,TRBV5-5,TRBJ1-1,.,TGTGCCAGCAGCTTATCAGACAGGTTGAACACTGAAGCTTTCTTT,CASSLSDRLNTEAFF
.,TRBV30,TRBJ1-5,.,TGTGCCTGGAGCCCTTGGCCGGGCGAACAGCCCCAGCATTTT,CAWSPWPGEQPQHF
.,TRBV6-5,TRBJ1-2,.,TGTGCCAGCAGTTATATTCCAGGGTTTGACGGCTACACCTTC,CASSYIPGFDGYTF